This T cell receptor (beta chain) was identified during a study of blood T cell repertoires in COVID-19. Study-level information: COVID-19 samples from acute and convalescent phases originated in the United States, Italy and Spain. In each case, the material was cDNA or gDNA derived from T cells, B-cell-depleted T cells, or PBMCs.

The Seattle patients, enrolled during active infection, were followed longitudinally. The V end lost 0 bases, the J end lost 2 bases, and 14 bases lay between the germline ends. The V gene's germline CDR1 is LNHDA and CDR2 SQIVND (reference sequence). The CDR3 is 17 amino acids. Authors' methods: Reference gene primer amplification gave nucleated cell count estimates. Assay used: immunoSEQ multiplex PCR; TCRdb lists only in-frame clones, some missing. Clone size and V and J calls were adopted from that table, with D and trimming inferred from the DNA. The sample gives just under 350,000 clones, 75% to 90% of which show up once; over 6% is in the top ten.

This TCR was recovered from a woman aged 50 to 65 with COVID-19, enrolled during active disease. Sequencing was carried out using peripheral blood. This chain links TRBV19 with TRBJ2-1, with D possibly being TRBD2 (5 bases). The CDR3 DNA reads as TGTGCCAGTAGTATAGAACTTCTCGGACTGGCCTACAATGAGCAGTTCTTC. The encoded protein is CASSIELLGLAYNEQFF.